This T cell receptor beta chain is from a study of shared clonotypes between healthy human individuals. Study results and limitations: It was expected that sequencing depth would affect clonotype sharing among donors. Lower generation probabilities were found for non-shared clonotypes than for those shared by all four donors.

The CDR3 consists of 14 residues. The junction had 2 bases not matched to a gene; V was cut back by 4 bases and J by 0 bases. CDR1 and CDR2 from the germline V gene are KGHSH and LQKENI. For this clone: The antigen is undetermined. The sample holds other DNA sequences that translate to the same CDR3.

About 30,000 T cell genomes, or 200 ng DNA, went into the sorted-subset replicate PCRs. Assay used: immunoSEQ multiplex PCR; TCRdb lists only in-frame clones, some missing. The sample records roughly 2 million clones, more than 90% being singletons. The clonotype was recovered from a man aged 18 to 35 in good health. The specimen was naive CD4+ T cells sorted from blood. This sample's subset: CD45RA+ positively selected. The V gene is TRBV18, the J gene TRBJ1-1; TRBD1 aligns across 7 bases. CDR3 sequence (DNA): TGTGCCAGCTCACAGGGACAGCTGAACACTGAAGCTTTCTTT. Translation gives CASSQGQLNTEAFF.